The clone carrying this TCR beta chain occurred once. The sample comes from a study of blood T cell repertoires in COVID-19. Here immunoSEQ multiplex PCR was the method, and the copy in TCRdb shows in-frame clones only, minus some. Of about 260,000 clones listed, about 86% were seen once; the top ten hold roughly 2%. Per germline, CDR1 WNHNN and CDR2 SYGVQD (reference sequence). The CDR3 runs 15 residues. J lost 12 bases, V lost 0 bases, and 10 bases had no gene match. The clonotype originates from a man in his thirties or forties with active or convalescent COVID-19. Sequenced: peripheral blood. The V and J genes are TRBV10-1 and TRBJ2-1; 8 nucleotides match TRBD1. The CDR3 DNA reads TGCGCCAGCAGTGAGTCAGGTTGGGGTGACAGGGGGCAGTTCTTC. This encodes CASSESGWGDRGQFF.